Included here is one T cell receptor (beta chain) sequence, with context. Its specific antigen is unknown. No base quality information exists; no much larger clone differs at one position. TCRbeta CDR3 regions were amplified from genomic DNA using the immunoSEQ Assay, a bias-controlled multiplex PCR. Under the source paper's analysis protocol: The number of nucleated cells in each sample was estimated by amplification of reference gene primers within the assay. To quantify the absolute abundance of each unique TCRbeta CDR3 rearrangement, sequence reads were collapsed and filtered. Productive Simpson clonality was computed per sample as the square root of Simpson's diversity index over productive rearrangements. The immuneACCESS repertoire file appears here via TCRdb, limited to in-frame rearrangements. These files lack a portion of the clones; in checked studies, under half of the deficit traces to unresolved V genes, and the cause of the others is not known. The D gene and trimming were derived from the DNA, and the V and J assignments and clone size from that table. The sample table lists some 300,000 clones, about 88% of them with a count of one. The ten largest clonotypes hold 9.5% of the sample.

In the prospective study, participants were 18 to 89 years old, resided in 24 geographic areas of the United States, and were enrolled through a virtual design. To assign participants to cohorts, the prospective study relied on clinical history that participants themselves reported in a screening survey and a study questionnaire. Recovered participants in ImmuneRACE Cohort 3 were defined as having two consecutive negative NP/OP PCR tests, clearance from a healthcare professional, or resolution of symptoms. Each participant in the prospective study had whole blood, serum and a nasopharyngeal or oropharyngeal swab collected by mobile phlebotomists. Over an approximately 2-month period, participants in the prospective study had the option of providing additional blood draws and questionnaires. Before DNA extraction, blood samples from the prospective study were shipped at room temperature or frozen.

V is cut by 3 bases and J by 2 bases, and the space between the germline ends is 10 bases. The CDR3, cysteine through phenylalanine, is 14 amino acids long. The retained sequence is limited to the CDR3, 42 bases, with the frame set at the first base. Via the germline V gene (reference sequence), CDR1 is LNHDA and CDR2 SQIVND. This sample is drawn from a study of blood T cell repertoires in COVID-19 (dated by TCRdb to 2020 to 2022). In the study overall: The collaborator samples originated in the United States, Italy and Spain and spanned the acute and convalescent phases of COVID-19. Deeply sampled blood TCRbeta repertoires from subjects exposed to, actively infected with, or recovered from COVID-19 were included in the dataset. The repertoires were released in a freely available public database intended as a resource for research on the immune response to SARS-CoV-2. The material from the prospective study consisted of cDNA or gDNA derived from T cells, B-cell-depleted T cells, or PBMCs. Nearly every sample came with metadata listing a de-identified subject ID, COVID-19 status, age in years and sex. Where HLA class I and class II types were available, the types were taken from metadata supplied by the sample provider, not from assay-based typing. Samples were obtained from the ongoing ImmuneRACE study (first 160 participants) and from over a thousand subjects provided by 6 global collaborators.

General findings and caveats noted by the study authors: The amount of clinical and demographic metadata varied by source and participant and was provided uncurated.

The clonotype originates from a woman in her forties who had recovered from COVID-19. Material: PBMCs or T cells enriched from blood (not recorded which). The rearrangement joined TRBV19 to TRBJ1-2; the D segment could be TRBD1, given 5 matching bases. For the CDR3, the sequence is CASSIARENYGYTF. The nucleotides are TGTGCCAGTAGTATCGCCAGGGAAAACTATGGCTACACCTTC.